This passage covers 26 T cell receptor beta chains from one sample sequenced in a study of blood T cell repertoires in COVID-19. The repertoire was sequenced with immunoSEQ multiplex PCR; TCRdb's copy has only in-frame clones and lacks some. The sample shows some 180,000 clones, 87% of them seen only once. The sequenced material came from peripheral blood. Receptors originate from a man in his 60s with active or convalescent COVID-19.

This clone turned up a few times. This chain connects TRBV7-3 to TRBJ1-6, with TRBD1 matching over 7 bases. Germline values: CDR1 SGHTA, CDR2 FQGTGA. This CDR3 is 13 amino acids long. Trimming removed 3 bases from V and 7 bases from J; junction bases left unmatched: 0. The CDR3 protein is CASSLTGNSPLHF. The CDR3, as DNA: TGTGCCAGCAGCTTGACAGGGAATTCACCCCTCCACTTT.

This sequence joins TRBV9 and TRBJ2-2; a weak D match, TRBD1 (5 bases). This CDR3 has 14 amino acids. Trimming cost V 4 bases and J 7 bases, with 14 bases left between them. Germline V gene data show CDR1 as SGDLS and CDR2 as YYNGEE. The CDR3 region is CASSLRGGSGELFF. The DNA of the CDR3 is TGTGCCAGCAGCCTAAGGGGTGGCAGCGGGGAGCTGTTTTTT.

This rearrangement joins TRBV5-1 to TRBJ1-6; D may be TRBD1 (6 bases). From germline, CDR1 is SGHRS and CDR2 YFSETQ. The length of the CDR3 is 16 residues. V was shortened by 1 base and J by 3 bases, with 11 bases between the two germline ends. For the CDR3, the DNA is TGCGCCAGCAGCTTGCAGGGGAGTGTCTATAATTCACCCCTCCACTTT. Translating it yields CASSLQGSVYNSPLHF.

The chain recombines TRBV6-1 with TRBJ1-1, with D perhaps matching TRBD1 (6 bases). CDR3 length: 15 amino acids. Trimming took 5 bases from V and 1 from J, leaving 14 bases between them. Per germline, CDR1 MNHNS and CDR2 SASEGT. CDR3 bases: TGTGCCAGCAGTCCCTCGACAGGATGGAACACTGAAGCTTTCTTT. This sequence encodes CASSPSTGWNTEAFF.

The CDR3 sequence is CASSEALGALGYGYTF. DNA of the CDR3: TGTGCCAGCAGTGAAGCTCTGGGGGCCCTGGGCTATGGCTACACCTTC. The chain combines TRBV2 with TRBJ1-2, with a tentative D call TRBD1 (6 bases). This CDR3 has 16 amino acids. CDR1 SNHLY and CDR2 FYNNEI come from the germline V gene. Trimming stripped 0 bases from V and 4 bases from J, with 15 bases between.

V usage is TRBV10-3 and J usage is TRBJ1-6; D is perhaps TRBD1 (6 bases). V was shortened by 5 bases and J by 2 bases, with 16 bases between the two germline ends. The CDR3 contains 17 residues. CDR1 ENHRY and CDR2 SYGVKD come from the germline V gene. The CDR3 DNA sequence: TGTGCCATCAGTAAGAACAGGGAATCGACCTATAATTCACCCCTCCACTTT. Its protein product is CAISKNRESTYNSPLHF.

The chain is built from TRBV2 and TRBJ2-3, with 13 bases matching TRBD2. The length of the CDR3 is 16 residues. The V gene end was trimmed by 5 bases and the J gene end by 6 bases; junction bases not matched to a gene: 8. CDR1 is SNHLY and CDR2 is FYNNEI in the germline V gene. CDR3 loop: CASSQGLAGFGDTQYF. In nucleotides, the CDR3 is TGTGCCAGCAGTCAGGGACTAGCGGGGTTCGGGGATACGCAGTATTTT.

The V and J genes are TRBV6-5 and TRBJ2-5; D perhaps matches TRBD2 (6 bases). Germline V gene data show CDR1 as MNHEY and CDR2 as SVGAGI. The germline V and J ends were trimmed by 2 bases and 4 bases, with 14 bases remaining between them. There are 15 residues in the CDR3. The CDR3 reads CASSYGGRRGETQYF. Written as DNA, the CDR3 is TGTGCCAGCAGTTACGGTGGACGGAGGGGAGAGACCCAGTACTTC.

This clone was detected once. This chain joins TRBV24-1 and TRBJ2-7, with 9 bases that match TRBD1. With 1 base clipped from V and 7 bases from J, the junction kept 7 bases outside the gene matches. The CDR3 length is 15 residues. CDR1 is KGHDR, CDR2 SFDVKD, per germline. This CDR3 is CATSDFGTGSQEQYF. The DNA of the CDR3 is TGTGCCACCAGTGATTTTGGGACAGGGAGCCAAGAGCAGTACTTC.

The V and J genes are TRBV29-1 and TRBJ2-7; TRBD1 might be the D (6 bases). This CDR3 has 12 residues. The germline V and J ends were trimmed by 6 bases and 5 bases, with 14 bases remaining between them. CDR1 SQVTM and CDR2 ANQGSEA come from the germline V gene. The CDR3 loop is CSVQQGIHEQYF. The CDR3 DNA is TGCAGCGTACAACAGGGAATCCACGAGCAGTACTTC.

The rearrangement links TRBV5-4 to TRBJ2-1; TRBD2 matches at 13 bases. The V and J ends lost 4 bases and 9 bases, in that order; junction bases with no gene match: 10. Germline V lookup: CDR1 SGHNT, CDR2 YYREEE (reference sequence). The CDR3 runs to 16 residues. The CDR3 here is CASSGPGLAGKGEQFF. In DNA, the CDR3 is TGTGCCAGCAGCGGCCCGGGACTAGCGGGGAAAGGTGAGCAGTTCTTC.

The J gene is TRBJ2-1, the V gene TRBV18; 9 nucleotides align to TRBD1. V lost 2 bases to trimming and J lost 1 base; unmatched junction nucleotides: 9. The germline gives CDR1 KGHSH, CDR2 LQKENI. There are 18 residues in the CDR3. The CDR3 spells CASSPTMLGTGSYNEQFF. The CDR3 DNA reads TGTGCCAGCTCACCAACCATGCTCGGGACAGGGTCCTACAATGAGCAGTTCTTC. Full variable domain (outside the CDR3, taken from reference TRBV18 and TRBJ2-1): NAGVMQNPRHLVRRRGQEARLRCSPMKGHSHVYWYRQLPEEGLKFMVYLQKENIIDESGMPKERFSAEFPKEGPSILRIQQVVRGDSAAYFCASSPTMLGTGSYNEQFFGPGTRLTVL.

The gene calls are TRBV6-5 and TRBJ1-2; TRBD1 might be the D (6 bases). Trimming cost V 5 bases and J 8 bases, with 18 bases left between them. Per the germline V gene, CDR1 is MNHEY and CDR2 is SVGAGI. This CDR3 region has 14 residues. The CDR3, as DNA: TGTGCCAGCAGTCAGCTTACAGGGTCCGGCGGCTACACCTTC. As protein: CASSQLTGSGGYTF.

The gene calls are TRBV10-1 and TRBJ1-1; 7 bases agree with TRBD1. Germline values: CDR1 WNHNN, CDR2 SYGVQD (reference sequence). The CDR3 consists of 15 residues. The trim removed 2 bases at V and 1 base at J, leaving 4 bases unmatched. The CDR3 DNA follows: TGCGCCAGCAGTGAGAGGACAGGTGAGAACACTGAAGCTTTCTTT. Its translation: CASSERTGENTEAFF.

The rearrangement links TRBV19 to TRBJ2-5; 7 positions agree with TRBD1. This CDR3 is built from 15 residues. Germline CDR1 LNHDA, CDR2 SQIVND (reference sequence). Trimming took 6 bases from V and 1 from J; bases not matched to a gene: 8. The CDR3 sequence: CASSRGRQGQETQYF. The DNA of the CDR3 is TGTGCCAGTAGCAGAGGAAGACAGGGCCAAGAGACCCAGTACTTC. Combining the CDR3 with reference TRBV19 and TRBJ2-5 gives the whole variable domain DGGITQSPKYLFRKEGQNVTLSCEQNLNHDAMYWYRQDPGQGLRLIYYSQIVNDFQKGDIAEGYSVSREKKESFPLTVTSAQKNPTAFYLCASSRGRQGQETQYFGPGTRLLVL.

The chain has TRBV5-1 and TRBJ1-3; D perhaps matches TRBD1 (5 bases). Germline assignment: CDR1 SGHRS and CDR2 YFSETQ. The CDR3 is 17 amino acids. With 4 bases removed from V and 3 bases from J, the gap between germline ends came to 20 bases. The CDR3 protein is CASSEFPGSYDGNTIYF. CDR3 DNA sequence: TGCGCCAGCAGCGAATTTCCAGGGTCCTACGATGGAAACACCATATATTTT. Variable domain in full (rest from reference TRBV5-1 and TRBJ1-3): KAGVTQTPRYLIKTRGQQVTLSCSPISGHRSVSWYQQTPGQGLQFLFEYFSETQRNKGNFPGRFSGRQFSNSRSEMNVSTLELGDSALYLCASSEFPGSYDGNTIYFGEGSWLTVV.

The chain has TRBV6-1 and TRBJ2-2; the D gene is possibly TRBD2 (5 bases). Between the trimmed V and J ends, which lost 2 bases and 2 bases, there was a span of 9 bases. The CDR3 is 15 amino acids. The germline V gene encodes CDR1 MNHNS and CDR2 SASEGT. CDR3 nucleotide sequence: TGTGCCAGCAGTGAAATGAGGGCAAACACCGGGGAGCTGTTTTTT. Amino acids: CASSEMRANTGELFF.

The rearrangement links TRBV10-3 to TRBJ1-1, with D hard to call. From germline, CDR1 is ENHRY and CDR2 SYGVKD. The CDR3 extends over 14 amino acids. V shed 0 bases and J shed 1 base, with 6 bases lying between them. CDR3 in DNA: TGTGCCATCAGTGAGTCCACAGCGAACACTGAAGCTTTCTTT. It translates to CAISESTANTEAFF.

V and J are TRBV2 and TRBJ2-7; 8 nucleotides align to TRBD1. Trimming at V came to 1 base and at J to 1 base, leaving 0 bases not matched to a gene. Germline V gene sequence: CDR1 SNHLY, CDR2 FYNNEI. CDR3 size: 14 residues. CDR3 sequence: CASSEGTGSYEQYF. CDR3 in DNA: TGTGCCAGCAGTGAAGGGACAGGGTCCTACGAGCAGTACTTC.

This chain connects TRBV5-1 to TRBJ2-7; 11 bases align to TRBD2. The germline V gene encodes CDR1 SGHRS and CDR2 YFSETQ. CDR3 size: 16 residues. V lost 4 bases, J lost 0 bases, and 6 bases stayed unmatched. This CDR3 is CASSLGTSGVSYEQYF. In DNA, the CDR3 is TGCGCCAGCAGCCTAGGGACTAGCGGTGTCTCCTACGAGCAGTACTTC.

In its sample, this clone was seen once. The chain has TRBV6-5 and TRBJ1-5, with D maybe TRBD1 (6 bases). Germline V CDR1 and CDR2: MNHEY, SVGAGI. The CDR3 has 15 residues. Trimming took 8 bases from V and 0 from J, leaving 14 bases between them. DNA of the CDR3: TGTGCCAGCGACACAGGGAGTCGTAGCAATCAGCCCCAGCATTTT. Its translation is CASDTGSRSNQPQHF.

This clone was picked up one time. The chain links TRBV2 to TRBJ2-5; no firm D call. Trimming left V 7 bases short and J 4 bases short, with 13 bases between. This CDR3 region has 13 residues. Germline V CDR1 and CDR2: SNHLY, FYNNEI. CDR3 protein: CASIDQPGETQYF. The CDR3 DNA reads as TGTGCCAGCATCGACCAGCCAGGAGAGACCCAGTACTTC.

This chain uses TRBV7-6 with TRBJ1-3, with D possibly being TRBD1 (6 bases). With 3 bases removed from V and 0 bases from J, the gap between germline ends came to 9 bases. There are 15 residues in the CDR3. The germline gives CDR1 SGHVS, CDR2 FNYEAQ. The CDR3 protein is CASSFQGTSGNTIYF. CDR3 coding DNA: TGTGCCAGCAGCTTTCAGGGGACCTCTGGAAACACCATATATTTT. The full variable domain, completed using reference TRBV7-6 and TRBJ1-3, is GAGVSQSPRYKVTKRGQDVALRCDPISGHVSLYWYRQALGQGPEFLTYFNYEAQQDKSGLPNDRFSAERPEGSISTLTIQRTEQRDSAMYRCASSFQGTSGNTIYFGEGSWLTVV.

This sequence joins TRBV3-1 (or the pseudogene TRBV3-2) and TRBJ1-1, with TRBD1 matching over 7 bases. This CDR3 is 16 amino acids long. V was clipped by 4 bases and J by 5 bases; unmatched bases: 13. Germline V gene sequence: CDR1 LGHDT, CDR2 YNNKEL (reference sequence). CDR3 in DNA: TGTGCCAGCAGCCGCCCCGCTATACAGGGGTTAACTGAAGCTTTCTTT. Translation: CASSRPAIQGLTEAFF.

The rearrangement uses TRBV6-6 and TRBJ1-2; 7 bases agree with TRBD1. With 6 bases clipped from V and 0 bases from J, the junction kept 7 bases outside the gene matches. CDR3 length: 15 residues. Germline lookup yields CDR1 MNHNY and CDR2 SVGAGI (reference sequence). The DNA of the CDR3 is TGTGCCAGCAGCCCACCAGGGACAGCTAACTATGGCTACACCTTC. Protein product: CASSPPGTANYGYTF.

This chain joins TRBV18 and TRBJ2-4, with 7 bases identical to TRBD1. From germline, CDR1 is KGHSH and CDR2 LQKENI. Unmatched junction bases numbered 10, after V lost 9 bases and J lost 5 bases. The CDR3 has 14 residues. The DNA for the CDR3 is TGTGCCAGTTCGCAACAGGGGCACCAAAACATTCAGTACTTC. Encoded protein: CASSQQGHQNIQYF. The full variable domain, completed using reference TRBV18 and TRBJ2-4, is NAGVMQNPRHLVRRRGQEARLRCSPMKGHSHVYWYRQLPEEGLKFMVYLQKENIIDESGMPKERFSAEFPKEGPSILRIQQVVRGDSAAYFCASSQQGHQNIQYFGAGTRLSVL.